This TCR beta chain comes out of a study of blood T cell repertoires in COVID-19. Study summary: PBMCs, B-cell-depleted T cells, or T cells provided the cDNA or gDNA that made up the material.

Participant ages covered about 18 to 89 years across around 25 US areas. Clinical history as reported by participants underpinned cohort assignment. Some clones are missing from TCRdb's copy, which holds only in-frame ones; the method was immunoSEQ multiplex PCR. The sample holds hundreds of thousands of clones; 85% to 90% are singletons and the top ten take 2.4%. The origin of this receptor is a woman aged 18-35 years who had recovered from COVID-19. What was sequenced was PBMCs or T cells enriched from blood (not recorded which).

Here the CDR3 DNA reads TGTGCCATCAGTCACTCACTCACTAGCGGGGGGCCATCGGGCTCCTACAATGAGCAGTTCTTC. It yields the protein CAISHSLTSGGPSGSYNEQFF. This sequence joins TRBV10-3 and TRBJ2-1, with TRBD2 identical over 12 bases. The CDR3 has 21 residues. J lost 0 bases, V lost 5 bases, and 17 bases had no gene match. CDR1 is ENHRY, CDR2 SYGVKD, per germline.